Below, 21 T cell receptor beta chains from the same sample are listed, as sequenced in a study of T cell repertoires in cytomegalovirus infection. These receptors are not linked to any known antigen. TCRdb analysed the reads with MiXCR anew, one entry per CDR3 protein. In the table there are roughly 310,000 distinct CDR3 sequences, roughly 28% of which are singletons. This specimen was cultured PBMCs, taken from culture after CMV antigen stimulation. Receptors were obtained from a human donor in good health (CMV status not recorded). Some clones in this sample may be carry-over from other donors' samples.

J is TRBJ2-2 and V is TRBV5-6; possibly TRBD1 for D (5 bases). CDR3 size: 16 residues. V gave up 0 bases and J gave up 6 bases, with 15 bases separating them. Germline V gene data show CDR1 as SGHDT and CDR2 as YYEEEE. CDR3 DNA: TGTGCCAGCAGCTTGGCGCGGCACTTAGGGGCCGGGGAGCTGTTTTTT. Translating it yields CASSLARHLGAGELFF.

The CDR3: CASSESPEETQYF. In DNA, the CDR3 is TGTGCCAGCAGCGAGTCCCCGGAAGAGACCCAGTACTTC. The chain employs TRBV7-6 and TRBJ2-5; D is unresolved. Germline lookup yields CDR1 SGHVS and CDR2 FNYEAQ. The CDR3 contains 13 residues. V shed 5 bases and J shed 3 bases, with 10 bases lying between them.

This clonotype was recorded a few times. The chain links TRBV6-5 to TRBJ2-5; TRBD1 or TRBD2 may be the D gene (5 bases each). CDR1 is MNHEY, CDR2 SVGAGI, per germline. V lost 5 bases and J 5 bases, leaving 18 bases between the germline ends. The CDR3 covers 15 residues. CDR3 sequence reads: CASSPGPGASETQYF. CDR3 nucleotides: TGTGCCAGCAGTCCGGGACCAGGAGCTTCGGAGACCCAGTACTTC.

The chain couples TRBV18 to TRBJ1-1, with 9 nucleotides matching TRBD1. Trimming took 8 bases from V and 2 from J; bases not matched to a gene: 6. Germline CDR1 and CDR2: KGHSH and LQKENI. CDR3 length: 14 residues. This chain's CDR3 is CASLRTGVNTEAFF. CDR3 nucleotide sequence: TGTGCCAGCCTTCGGACAGGGGTAAACACTGAAGCTTTCTTT.

This clonotype showed up just once. The J gene is TRBJ2-5, the V gene TRBV14, with D perhaps TRBD2 (6 bases). Trimming took 7 bases from V and 5 from J, leaving 14 bases between them. Germline V gene data show CDR1 as SGHDN and CDR2 as FVKESK. The CDR3 is 13 residues long. CDR3 nucleotide sequence: TGTGCCAGCAAGGAGGGGATGGAGGAGACCCAGTACTTC. It encodes CASKEGMEETQYF.

This clonotype was recorded a few times. The chain joins TRBV2 to TRBJ1-4; 7 bases match TRBD1. The CDR3 extends over 14 amino acids. Germline loops: CDR1 SNHLY, CDR2 FYNNEI. V was clipped by 7 bases and J by 0 bases; unmatched bases: 2. The CDR3 reads CASKGQPTNEKLFF. The CDR3 DNA reads as TGTGCCAGCAAGGGACAGCCAACTAATGAAAAACTGTTTTTT. Based on the CDR3 plus reference TRBV2 and TRBJ1-4, the full variable domain is EPEVTQTPSHQVTQMGQEVILRCVPISNHLYFYWYRQILGQKVEFLVSFYNNEISEKSEIFDDQFSVERPDGSNFTLKIRSTKLEDSAMYFCASKGQPTNEKLFFGSGTQLSVL.

The genes are TRBV6-1 and TRBJ2-4; TRBD1 matches 7 bases. The V gene end was trimmed by 2 bases and the J gene end by 9 bases; junction bases not matched to a gene: 10. CDR1 and CDR2 (germline): MNHNS, SASEGT. CDR3 length equals 15 residues. The CDR3 reads CASSEFPQGLSIQYF. The CDR3 region has the DNA TGTGCCAGCAGTGAATTCCCACAGGGGTTGAGCATTCAGTACTTC.

The rearrangement joins TRBV12-3 or TRBV12-4 to TRBJ2-1, with D possibly matching TRBD2 (6 bases). Trimming pared 3 bases from V and 3 bases from J, leaving 9 bases between. There are 14 residues in the CDR3. The CDR3 DNA sequence: TGTGCCAGCAGTTTCTTCGGGAGCTACAATGAGCAGTTCTTC. The encoded protein is CASSFFGSYNEQFF.

The chain combines TRBV27 with TRBJ1-1; possibly TRBD1 for D (5 bases). The V gene lost 4 bases and the J gene lost 4 bases, with 7 bases spanning the gap. The CDR3 runs 12 residues. CDR1 is MNHEY and CDR2 is SMNVEV in the germline V gene (reference sequence). The CDR3 loop is CASSSGVTEAFF. As DNA, the CDR3 is TGTGCCAGCAGTTCGGGGGTCACTGAAGCTTTCTTT.

This clonotype was counted a few times. The chain employs TRBV7-3 and TRBJ2-5; D perhaps matches TRBD1 (5 bases). In germline, CDR1 is SGHTA, CDR2 FQGTGA. The CDR3 loop spans 13 amino acids. V dropped 2 bases and J dropped 5 bases, with 9 bases sitting between them. In nucleotides, the CDR3 is TGTGCCAGCAGCTTACGACAGAGGGAGACCCAGTACTTC. As protein: CASSLRQRETQYF. The entire variable domain, with the rest obtained from reference TRBV7-3 and TRBJ2-5, is as follows: GAGVSQTPSNKVTEKGKYVELRCDPISGHTALYWYRQSLGQGPEFLIYFQGTGAADDSGLPNDRFFAVRPEGSVSTLKIQRTERGDSAVYLCASSLRQRETQYFGPGTRLLVL.

As DNA, the CDR3 is TGTGCCAGCAGCTCGGGGGAAGCTTGGGACACGAATGAGCAGTTCTTC. Its protein is CASSSGEAWDTNEQFF. This chain uses TRBV6-1 with TRBJ2-1; D may match TRBD1 or TRBD2 (6 bases each). V lost 6 bases and J 7 bases, leaving 22 bases between the germline ends. The length of the CDR3 is 16 residues. Germline CDR1 MNHNS, CDR2 SASEGT.

This clonotype appeared a few times. This chain connects TRBV28 to TRBJ2-7, with D possibly matching TRBD1 (6 bases). V was clipped by 5 bases and J by 2 bases, with 19 bases between them. The CDR3 is 16 residues long. Germline loops: CDR1 MDHEN, CDR2 SYDVKM. The CDR3 sequence is CASSPPLGHHPYEQYF. The CDR3 nucleotides are TGTGCCAGCAGTCCCCCTTTGGGACACCATCCCTACGAGCAGTACTTC.

The genes are TRBV3-1 and TRBJ2-7, with 8 bases aligning to TRBD1. This CDR3 is built from 15 residues. V lost 3 bases, J lost 3 bases, and 7 bases stayed unmatched. Germline CDR1 is LGHDT and CDR2 is YNNKEL (reference sequence). Here the CDR3 DNA reads TGTGCCAGCAGCCAGGCAGCAGGGGGCCGCTACGAGCAGTACTTC. Translating gives CASSQAAGGRYEQYF.

This chain links TRBV2 with TRBJ1-2; the D is unclear. Deletions cut 4 bases from V and 2 bases from J, with 11 bases between. Germline CDR1 reads SNHLY; CDR2 reads FYNNEI. The CDR3 runs 14 residues. CDR3 nucleotide sequence: TGTGCCAGCAGTGCTACACACGGAAACTATGGCTACACCTTC. The encoded protein is CASSATHGNYGYTF.

This clonotype was observed at least ten times. V and J are TRBV7-9 and TRBJ2-1, with 13 bases identical to TRBD2. The CDR3 runs 16 residues. The germline gives CDR1 SEHNR, CDR2 FQNEAQ (reference sequence). The V gene end was trimmed by 6 bases and the J gene end by 5 bases; junction bases not matched to a gene: 7. CDR3 amino acids: CASSLPLAGGHNEQFF. The CDR3 bases are TGTGCCAGCAGTTTACCACTAGCGGGAGGGCACAATGAGCAGTTCTTC.

This clonotype came up a few times. The gene calls are TRBV24-1 and TRBJ2-3, with 10 bases identical to TRBD2. Germline CDR1 is KGHDR and CDR2 is SFDVKD. Trimming removed 3 bases from V and 2 bases from J; junction bases left unmatched: 4. The CDR3 covers 16 residues. CDR3 sequence reads: CATSDLTSGNTDTQYF. In DNA form, the CDR3 reads TGTGCCACCAGTGATCTTACTAGCGGGAACACAGATACGCAGTATTTT.

The rearrangement joins TRBV2 to TRBJ2-7; 13 nucleotides line up with TRBD2. J lost 3 bases, V lost 2 bases, and 7 bases had no gene match. Germline loops: CDR1 SNHLY, CDR2 FYNNEI. The CDR3 is 17 residues long. The CDR3 DNA reads TGTGCCAGCAGTGAATCTTGGGGACTAGCGGGGCACTACGAGCAGTACTTC. It specifies CASSESWGLAGHYEQYF.

In this sample, this clonotype turned up many times. The gene calls are TRBV2 and TRBJ2-1; 9 bases agree with TRBD1. CDR1 and CDR2 from the germline V gene are SNHLY and FYNNEI. J was trimmed by 9 bases and V by 4 bases; bases with no gene match: 7. This CDR3 region has 14 residues. The CDR3 bases are TGTGCCAGCAGTGGTGACAGGGGGTTGGGTGAGCAGTTCTTC. Its translation is CASSGDRGLGEQFF. The variable domain in full, with the rest retrieved from reference TRBV2 and TRBJ2-1, is EPEVTQTPSHQVTQMGQEVILRCVPISNHLYFYWYRQILGQKVEFLVSFYNNEISEKSEIFDDQFSVERPDGSNFTLKIRSTKLEDSAMYFCASSGDRGLGEQFFGPGTRLTVL.

The chain couples TRBV18 to TRBJ1-6, with 8 bases that match TRBD1. Germline values: CDR1 KGHSH, CDR2 LQKENI. V lost 3 bases and J lost 6; bases outside the gene matches: 10. This CDR3 has 17 amino acids. CDR3 sequence: CASSPRTGKVTNSPLHF. The CDR3 bases are TGTGCCAGCTCACCCAGGACAGGGAAGGTCACTAATTCACCCCTCCACTTT.

Only a few counts were recorded for this clonotype. The V gene is TRBV7-6, the J gene TRBJ2-3; TRBD2 aligns across 8 bases. Trimming took 1 base from V and 6 from J; bases not matched to a gene: 6. This CDR3 spans 15 amino acids. Germline V gives CDR1 SGHVS, CDR2 FNYEAQ. This CDR3 reads CASSLGGTSMDTQYF. The CDR3 DNA sequence: TGTGCCAGCAGCTTAGGCGGGACTAGTATGGATACGCAGTATTTT. Together with reference TRBV7-6 and TRBJ2-3, the CDR3 gives the full variable domain: GAGVSQSPRYKVTKRGQDVALRCDPISGHVSLYWYRQALGQGPEFLTYFNYEAQQDKSGLPNDRFSAERPEGSISTLTIQRTEQRDSAMYRCASSLGGTSMDTQYFGPGTRLTVL.

This clonotype showed up just a few times. This chain's CDR3 is CASSLRTEEAFF. Written as DNA, the CDR3 is TGTGCCAGCAGCCTCAGGACAGAGGAAGCTTTCTTT. The V gene is TRBV5-5, the J gene TRBJ1-1; D may be TRBD1 (6 bases). The CDR3 has 12 residues. The V gene's germline CDR1 is SGHKS and CDR2 YYEKEE (reference sequence). With 4 bases removed from V and 8 bases from J, the gap between germline ends came to 12 bases.